A selection of T cell receptor beta chains follows, all from one sample in a study of T cells in localized non-small cell lung cancer. TCRdb keeps only in-frame clones here, not all; method: immunoSEQ multiplex PCR. The sample includes over a thousand clones, roughly a fifth of them seen just once. Source: normal lung tissue next to the tumor, taken before any cancer treatment. The origin of the receptors is a man between 40 and 70 years old with stage II lung adenocarcinoma. CDR3s include the opening cysteine and the closing phenylalanine or tryptophan. A D gene is named only where the DNA matches it firmly. Part of the rows lack a size; the others show once, few, many or a class for expanded clones.

CDR3aa: CASSPNVHVGRSFYGYTF
CDR3nt: TGTGCCAGCAGCCCCAACGTCCACGTGGGCAGGTCCTTCTATGGCTACACCTTC
d_gene: NA
j_gene: TRBJ1-2
len: 18
abundance: medium-sized
v_gene: TRBV11-3

CDR3aa: CASSPPPEAGRNTIYF
CDR3nt: TGTGCCAGCTCACCACCCCCCGAAGCGGGGAGAAACACCATATATTTT
d_gene: NA
j_gene: TRBJ1-3
len: 16
abundance: few
v_gene: TRBV18

CDR3aa: CASSYDGAGVNEQFF
CDR3nt: TGTGCCAGCAGTTACGATGGGGCGGGGGTGAATGAGCAGTTCTTC
d_gene: TRBD2
j_gene: TRBJ2-1
len: 15
abundance: NA
v_gene: TRBV6-8

CDR3aa: CASSQLRLDRANYGYTF
CDR3nt: TGCGCCAGCAGCCAACTCCGCCTGGACAGGGCCAACTATGGCTACACCTTC
d_gene: TRBD1
j_gene: TRBJ1-2
len: 17
abundance: few
v_gene: TRBV4-1

CDR3aa: CASSPQAGTGDGYTF
CDR3nt: TGTGCCAGCTCACCTCAAGCCGGGACAGGGGATGGCTACACCTTC
d_gene: TRBD1
j_gene: TRBJ1-2
len: 15
abundance: NA
v_gene: TRBV18

CDR3aa: CASKDRGPRNTIYF
CDR3nt: TGCGCCAGCAAGGACAGGGGGCCTAGAAACACCATATATTTT
d_gene: TRBD1
j_gene: TRBJ1-3
len: 14
abundance: few
v_gene: TRBV4-1

CDR3aa: CASSFPLQGSSGLSTDTQYF
CDR3nt: TGTGCCAGCAGCTTCCCTTTACAGGGTTCTAGCGGGCTTAGCACAGATACGCAGTATTTT
d_gene: TRBD2
j_gene: TRBJ2-3
len: 20
abundance: medium-sized
v_gene: TRBV11-3

CDR3aa: CASSVGLAYEQYF
CDR3nt: TGTGCCAGTAGTGTCGGACTCGCCTACGAGCAGTACTTC
d_gene: NA
j_gene: TRBJ2-7
len: 13
abundance: NA
v_gene: TRBV19

CDR3aa: CASSQLAGPPVGELFF
CDR3nt: TGTGCCAGTAGCCAACTAGCGGGGCCGCCTGTAGGGGAGCTGTTTTTT
d_gene: TRBD2
j_gene: TRBJ2-2
len: 16
abundance: NA
v_gene: TRBV19

CDR3aa: CASSLSGAGQRANTEAFF
CDR3nt: TGTGCCAGCAGCTTATCAGGGGCGGGACAGAGGGCAAACACTGAAGCTTTCTTT
d_gene: TRBD1
j_gene: TRBJ1-1
len: 18
abundance: NA
v_gene: TRBV11-3

CDR3aa: CASSLQAGPWGEQFF
CDR3nt: TGTGCCAGCAGCCTCCAGGCGGGACCATGGGGCGAGCAGTTCTTC
d_gene: NA
j_gene: TRBJ2-1
len: 15
abundance: NA
v_gene: TRBV14

CDR3aa: CASSLERTGTGYTGYTF
CDR3nt: TGTGCCAGCAGCTTAGAGAGAACCGGGACAGGGTATACGGGCTACACCTTC
d_gene: TRBD1
j_gene: TRBJ1-2
len: 17
abundance: medium-sized
v_gene: TRBV7-4

CDR3aa: CATSPSSGRGGTQYF
CDR3nt: TGTGCCACCAGCCCATCAAGCGGGAGGGGGGGGACGCAGTATTTT
d_gene: TRBD2
j_gene: TRBJ2-3
len: 15
abundance: NA
v_gene: TRBV15

CDR3aa: CASRGQGETQYF
CDR3nt: TGTGCCAGTAGGGGACAGGGGGAGACCCAGTACTTC
d_gene: TRBD1
j_gene: TRBJ2-5
len: 12
abundance: NA
v_gene: TRBV19

CDR3aa: CAGGDVSQGYTEAFF
CDR3nt: TGTGCGGGAGGTGACGTCTCCCAGGGGTACACTGAAGCTTTCTTT
d_gene: NA
j_gene: TRBJ1-1
len: 15
abundance: NA
v_gene: TRBV12-2

CDR3aa: CASSLLADSTDTQYF
CDR3nt: TGTGCCAGCAGCCTACTAGCGGATAGCACAGATACGCAGTATTTT
d_gene: TRBD2
j_gene: TRBJ2-3
len: 15
abundance: NA
v_gene: TRBV28

CDR3aa: CASSSSGQGTYRVGAFF
CDR3nt: TGTGCCAGCAGCTCATCGGGACAGGGGACCTATAGGGTTGGAGCTTTCTTT
d_gene: TRBD1
j_gene: TRBJ1-1
len: 17
abundance: large
v_gene: TRBV11-3

CDR3aa: CASSPPGTGLNYGYTF
CDR3nt: TGTGCCAGCAGCCCCCCCGGGACAGGGTTGAACTATGGCTACACCTTC
d_gene: TRBD1
j_gene: TRBJ1-2
len: 16
abundance: large
v_gene: TRBV9

CDR3aa: CASSGHGMTYEQYF
CDR3nt: TGTGCCAGTTCCGGACACGGCATGACCTACGAGCAGTACTTC
d_gene: NA
j_gene: TRBJ2-7
len: 14
abundance: few
v_gene: TRBV19

CDR3aa: CASSQGAYGYGYTF
CDR3nt: TGTGCCAGCTCCCAGGGGGCCTATGGCTATGGCTACACCTTC
d_gene: TRBD1
j_gene: TRBJ1-2
len: 14
abundance: few
v_gene: TRBV18

CDR3aa: CASSRTRQGGRETQYF
CDR3nt: TGCGCCAGCAGCCGAACCAGACAGGGCGGTCGGGAGACCCAGTACTTC
d_gene: TRBD1
j_gene: TRBJ2-5
len: 16
abundance: NA
v_gene: TRBV5-1

CDR3aa: CASSQEVGTGGSYTF
CDR3nt: TGTGCCAGCAGCCAAGAAGTGGGGACAGGGGGTAGCTACACCTTC
d_gene: TRBD1
j_gene: TRBJ1-2
len: 15
abundance: few
v_gene: TRBV7-6

CDR3aa: CASSKTGDNTGELFF
CDR3nt: TGTGCCAGTAGTAAGACAGGGGACAACACCGGGGAGCTGTTTTTT
d_gene: TRBD1
j_gene: TRBJ2-2
len: 15
abundance: NA
v_gene: TRBV19

CDR3aa: CASTWASENTGELFF
CDR3nt: TGTGCCAGCACCTGGGCTAGCGAGAACACCGGGGAGCTGTTTTTT
d_gene: NA
j_gene: TRBJ2-2
len: 15
abundance: few
v_gene: TRBV6-8

CDR3aa: CATSPGTAGVGELFF
CDR3nt: TGTGCCACCAGCCCCGGTACGGCGGGAGTGGGGGAGCTGTTTTTT
d_gene: TRBD2
j_gene: TRBJ2-2
len: 15
abundance: NA
v_gene: TRBV15

CDR3aa: CASSPGQGGYGYTF
CDR3nt: TGTGCCAGCAGCCCCGGACAAGGAGGCTATGGCTACACCTTC
d_gene: NA
j_gene: TRBJ1-2
len: 14
abundance: NA
v_gene: TRBV7-5

CDR3aa: CAISEGNSGGLYKGQFF
CDR3nt: TGTGCCATCAGTGAAGGGAATAGCGGGGGGCTTTACAAGGGGCAGTTCTTC
d_gene: TRBD2
j_gene: TRBJ2-1
len: 17
abundance: NA
v_gene: TRBV6-1

CDR3aa: CASTRGGNNNEQFF
CDR3nt: TGCGCCAGCACCAGGGGAGGGAATAACAATGAGCAGTTCTTC
d_gene: NA
j_gene: TRBJ2-1
len: 14
abundance: NA
v_gene: TRBV4-1

CDR3aa: CASSIAPGQGLNQPQHF
CDR3nt: TGTGCCAGTAGTATAGCCCCCGGACAGGGCTTAAATCAGCCCCAGCATTTT
d_gene: TRBD1
j_gene: TRBJ1-5
len: 17
abundance: NA
v_gene: TRBV19

CDR3aa: CASNSDSGRNEQFF
CDR3nt: TGTGCCAGCAACTCCGACTCGGGCCGCAATGAGCAGTTCTTC
d_gene: NA
j_gene: TRBJ2-1
len: 14
abundance: NA
v_gene: TRBV28

CDR3aa: CASSPAGGRTDTQYF
CDR3nt: TGTGCCAGCAGTCCTGCGGGGGGACGCACAGATACGCAGTATTTT
d_gene: TRBD2
j_gene: TRBJ2-3
len: 15
abundance: NA
v_gene: TRBV11-3

CDR3aa: CASSLVAGGNTEAFF
CDR3nt: TGTGCCAGCAGCTTAGTGGCAGGGGGGAACACTGAAGCTTTCTTT
d_gene: TRBD1
j_gene: TRBJ1-1
len: 15
abundance: medium-sized
v_gene: TRBV11-3

CDR3aa: CAWSVEDPPAGWEPQHF
CDR3nt: TGTGCCTGGAGTGTAGAAGATCCCCCGGCAGGGTGGGAGCCCCAGCATTTT
d_gene: NA
j_gene: TRBJ1-5
len: 17
abundance: NA
v_gene: TRBV30

CDR3aa: CASSLDLEAGELFF
CDR3nt: TGTGCCAGCAGCTTGGACTTGGAGGCCGGGGAGCTGTTTTTT
d_gene: NA
j_gene: TRBJ2-2
len: 14
abundance: NA
v_gene: TRBV7-6

CDR3aa: CASSVPQGNTEAFF
CDR3nt: TGCGCCAGCAGCGTACCCCAGGGGAACACTGAAGCTTTCTTT
d_gene: NA
j_gene: TRBJ1-1
len: 14
abundance: NA
v_gene: TRBV5-1

CDR3aa: CATKGYINSKFF
CDR3nt: TGTGCCACCAAGGGATACATCAACAGTAAGTTCTTC
d_gene: NA
j_gene: TRBJ2-1
len: 12
abundance: NA
v_gene: TRBV6-8

CDR3aa: CASSIGPGTDTQYF
CDR3nt: TGTGCCAGTAGTATAGGTCCAGGGACAGATACGCAGTATTTT
d_gene: NA
j_gene: TRBJ2-3
len: 14
abundance: NA
v_gene: TRBV19

CDR3aa: CASSDLSYNSPLHF
CDR3nt: TGCGCCAGCAGTGATCTCTCTTATAATTCACCCCTCCACTTT
d_gene: NA
j_gene: TRBJ1-6
len: 14
abundance: NA
v_gene: TRBV10-2

CDR3aa: CATSRDRGYQETQYF
CDR3nt: TGTGCCACCAGCAGAGATAGGGGGTACCAAGAGACCCAGTACTTC
d_gene: NA
j_gene: TRBJ2-5
len: 15
abundance: NA
v_gene: TRBV15

CDR3aa: CASSLRGQISYEQYF
CDR3nt: TGTGCCAGCAGCTTGCGGGGACAGATCTCCTACGAGCAGTACTTC
d_gene: NA
j_gene: TRBJ2-7
len: 15
abundance: few
v_gene: TRBV7-5

CDR3aa: CASSIPRIRGLQETQYF
CDR3nt: TGTGCCAGTAGTATTCCCCGAATCAGGGGGCTCCAAGAGACCCAGTACTTC
d_gene: TRBD1
j_gene: TRBJ2-5
len: 17
abundance: NA
v_gene: TRBV19

CDR3aa: CASSLALSLGITDTQYF
CDR3nt: TGTGCCAGCAGCTTAGCGTTGAGTCTAGGAATCACAGATACGCAGTATTTT
d_gene: NA
j_gene: TRBJ2-3
len: 17
abundance: NA
v_gene: TRBV7-7

CDR3aa: CASSIGGAGGPGEQYF
CDR3nt: TGTGCCAGTAGTATAGGTGGAGCGGGAGGGCCTGGTGAGCAGTACTTC
d_gene: TRBD2
j_gene: TRBJ2-7
len: 16
abundance: NA
v_gene: TRBV19

CDR3aa: CASSESTGSGTEAFF
CDR3nt: TGTGCCAGCAGCGAATCGACAGGGTCGGGCACTGAAGCTTTCTTT
d_gene: TRBD1
j_gene: TRBJ1-1
len: 15
abundance: large
v_gene: TRBV9

CDR3aa: CASSPGEFYGYTF
CDR3nt: TGTGCCAGCTCACCAGGGGAGTTCTATGGCTACACCTTC
d_gene: NA
j_gene: TRBJ1-2
len: 13
abundance: NA
v_gene: TRBV18

CDR3aa: CASSIEVAGDTQYF
CDR3nt: TGTGCCAGTAGTATAGAAGTTGCTGGGGATACGCAGTATTTT
d_gene: NA
j_gene: TRBJ2-3
len: 14
abundance: few
v_gene: TRBV19

CDR3aa: CASSRDRGGFNEKLFF
CDR3nt: TGTGCCAGCAGTAGGGACAGGGGGGGCTTTAATGAAAAACTGTTTTTT
d_gene: TRBD1
j_gene: TRBJ1-4
len: 16
abundance: NA
v_gene: TRBV6-8

CDR3aa: CASSLGGAQETQYF
CDR3nt: TGTGCCAGCAGCCTTGGGGGTGCCCAAGAGACCCAGTACTTC
d_gene: NA
j_gene: TRBJ2-5
len: 14
abundance: few
v_gene: TRBV11-3

CDR3aa: CASRRQGQQPQHF
CDR3nt: TGTGCCAGTAGAAGACAGGGACAACAGCCCCAGCATTTT
d_gene: TRBD1
j_gene: TRBJ1-5
len: 13
abundance: NA
v_gene: TRBV19

CDR3aa: CAVSGGPYNEQFF
CDR3nt: TGTGCCGTGTCAGGGGGCCCCTACAATGAGCAGTTCTTC
d_gene: TRBD1
j_gene: TRBJ2-1
len: 13
abundance: few
v_gene: TRBV6-8

CDR3aa: CASIEIGGASYNEQFF
CDR3nt: TGTGCCAGCATCGAGATCGGGGGGGCTAGCTACAATGAGCAGTTCTTC
d_gene: TRBD2
j_gene: TRBJ2-1
len: 16
abundance: few
v_gene: TRBV2

CDR3aa: CASTPGGYNEQYF
CDR3nt: TGTGCCAGCACTCCAGGGGGATATAACGAGCAGTACTTC
d_gene: TRBD1
j_gene: TRBJ2-7
len: 13
abundance: few
v_gene: TRBV6-8

CDR3aa: CASSITSGTTGELFF
CDR3nt: TGCGCCAGCAGCATCACGAGCGGGACCACCGGGGAGCTGTTTTTT
d_gene: TRBD2
j_gene: TRBJ2-2
len: 15
abundance: few
v_gene: TRBV5-1

CDR3aa: CASSSPPRGGGSPLHF
CDR3nt: TGTGCCAGCAGCTCCCCCCCTCGAGGGGGCGGATCACCCCTCCACTTT
d_gene: TRBD1
j_gene: TRBJ1-6
len: 16
abundance: NA
v_gene: TRBV11-3

CDR3aa: CASSIEGGAFPSNEQFF
CDR3nt: TGTGCCAGTAGTATAGAGGGGGGGGCTTTTCCATCCAATGAGCAGTTCTTC
d_gene: NA
j_gene: TRBJ2-1
len: 17
abundance: NA
v_gene: TRBV19

CDR3aa: CASTRGLASPIEGETQYF
CDR3nt: TGCGCCAGCACCCGGGGACTAGCGAGCCCAATCGAGGGAGAGACCCAGTACTTC
d_gene: TRBD2
j_gene: TRBJ2-5
len: 18
abundance: NA
v_gene: TRBV5-1

CDR3aa: CASSLWRGRSTDTQYF
CDR3nt: TGTGCCAGCAGTTTATGGCGGGGGCGAAGCACAGATACGCAGTATTTT
d_gene: NA
j_gene: TRBJ2-3
len: 16
abundance: large
v_gene: TRBV6-8

CDR3aa: CASSAGTGSSYNEQFF
CDR3nt: TGTGCCAGCAGCGCCGGGACGGGTAGCTCCTACAATGAGCAGTTCTTC
d_gene: NA
j_gene: TRBJ2-1
len: 16
abundance: few
v_gene: TRBV11-3